One and the same sample provided the 3 T cell receptor beta chains below, sequenced in a study of post-analysis software for immune sequencing data. Presence of unique molecular identifiers characterized the TCR beta cDNA libraries. TCRdb passed the PCR reads through MiXCR, listing each CDR3 protein once. The table shows 150,000 to 200,000 distinct CDR3 sequences, with around 36% occurring only once. Material: blood, obtained after autologous hematopoietic stem cell transplantation. The receptors derive from a girl aged 10-17 years with multiple sclerosis.

This clonotype was counted between two and nine times. The chain is built from TRBV29-1 and TRBJ2-1; the match to TRBD2 covers 7 bases. Trimming took 4 bases from V and 6 from J; bases not matched to a gene: 9. This CDR3 is 14 amino acids long. Per germline, CDR1 SQVTM and CDR2 ANQGSEA. In DNA form, the CDR3 reads TGCAGCGTTGGGGGGGGAGCCTATCGCAATGAGCAGTTCTTC. It specifies CSVGGGAYRNEQFF.

This clonotype was seen more than once but under ten times. The rearrangement links TRBV10-2 to TRBJ2-5; D is perhaps TRBD1 (5 bases). Between the trimmed V and J ends, which lost 7 bases and 1 base, there was a span of 16 bases. CDR3 length equals 15 residues. Germline CDR1 reads WSHSY; CDR2 reads SAAADI. This CDR3 is CASKMTATAQETQYF. CDR3 nucleotide sequence: TGCGCCAGCAAGATGACAGCTACGGCCCAAGAGACCCAGTACTTC.

V gene TRBV29-1 combines with J gene TRBJ2-1; 10 bases line up with TRBD1. Germline V gene lookup returns CDR1 SQVTM and CDR2 ANQGSEA. The CDR3 has 14 residues. Unmatched junction bases numbered 8, after V lost 6 bases and J lost 6 bases. The CDR3 DNA is TGCAGCGTGGCGACAGGGGGCCGCGGCAATGAGCAGTTCTTC. Encoded protein: CSVATGGRGNEQFF.